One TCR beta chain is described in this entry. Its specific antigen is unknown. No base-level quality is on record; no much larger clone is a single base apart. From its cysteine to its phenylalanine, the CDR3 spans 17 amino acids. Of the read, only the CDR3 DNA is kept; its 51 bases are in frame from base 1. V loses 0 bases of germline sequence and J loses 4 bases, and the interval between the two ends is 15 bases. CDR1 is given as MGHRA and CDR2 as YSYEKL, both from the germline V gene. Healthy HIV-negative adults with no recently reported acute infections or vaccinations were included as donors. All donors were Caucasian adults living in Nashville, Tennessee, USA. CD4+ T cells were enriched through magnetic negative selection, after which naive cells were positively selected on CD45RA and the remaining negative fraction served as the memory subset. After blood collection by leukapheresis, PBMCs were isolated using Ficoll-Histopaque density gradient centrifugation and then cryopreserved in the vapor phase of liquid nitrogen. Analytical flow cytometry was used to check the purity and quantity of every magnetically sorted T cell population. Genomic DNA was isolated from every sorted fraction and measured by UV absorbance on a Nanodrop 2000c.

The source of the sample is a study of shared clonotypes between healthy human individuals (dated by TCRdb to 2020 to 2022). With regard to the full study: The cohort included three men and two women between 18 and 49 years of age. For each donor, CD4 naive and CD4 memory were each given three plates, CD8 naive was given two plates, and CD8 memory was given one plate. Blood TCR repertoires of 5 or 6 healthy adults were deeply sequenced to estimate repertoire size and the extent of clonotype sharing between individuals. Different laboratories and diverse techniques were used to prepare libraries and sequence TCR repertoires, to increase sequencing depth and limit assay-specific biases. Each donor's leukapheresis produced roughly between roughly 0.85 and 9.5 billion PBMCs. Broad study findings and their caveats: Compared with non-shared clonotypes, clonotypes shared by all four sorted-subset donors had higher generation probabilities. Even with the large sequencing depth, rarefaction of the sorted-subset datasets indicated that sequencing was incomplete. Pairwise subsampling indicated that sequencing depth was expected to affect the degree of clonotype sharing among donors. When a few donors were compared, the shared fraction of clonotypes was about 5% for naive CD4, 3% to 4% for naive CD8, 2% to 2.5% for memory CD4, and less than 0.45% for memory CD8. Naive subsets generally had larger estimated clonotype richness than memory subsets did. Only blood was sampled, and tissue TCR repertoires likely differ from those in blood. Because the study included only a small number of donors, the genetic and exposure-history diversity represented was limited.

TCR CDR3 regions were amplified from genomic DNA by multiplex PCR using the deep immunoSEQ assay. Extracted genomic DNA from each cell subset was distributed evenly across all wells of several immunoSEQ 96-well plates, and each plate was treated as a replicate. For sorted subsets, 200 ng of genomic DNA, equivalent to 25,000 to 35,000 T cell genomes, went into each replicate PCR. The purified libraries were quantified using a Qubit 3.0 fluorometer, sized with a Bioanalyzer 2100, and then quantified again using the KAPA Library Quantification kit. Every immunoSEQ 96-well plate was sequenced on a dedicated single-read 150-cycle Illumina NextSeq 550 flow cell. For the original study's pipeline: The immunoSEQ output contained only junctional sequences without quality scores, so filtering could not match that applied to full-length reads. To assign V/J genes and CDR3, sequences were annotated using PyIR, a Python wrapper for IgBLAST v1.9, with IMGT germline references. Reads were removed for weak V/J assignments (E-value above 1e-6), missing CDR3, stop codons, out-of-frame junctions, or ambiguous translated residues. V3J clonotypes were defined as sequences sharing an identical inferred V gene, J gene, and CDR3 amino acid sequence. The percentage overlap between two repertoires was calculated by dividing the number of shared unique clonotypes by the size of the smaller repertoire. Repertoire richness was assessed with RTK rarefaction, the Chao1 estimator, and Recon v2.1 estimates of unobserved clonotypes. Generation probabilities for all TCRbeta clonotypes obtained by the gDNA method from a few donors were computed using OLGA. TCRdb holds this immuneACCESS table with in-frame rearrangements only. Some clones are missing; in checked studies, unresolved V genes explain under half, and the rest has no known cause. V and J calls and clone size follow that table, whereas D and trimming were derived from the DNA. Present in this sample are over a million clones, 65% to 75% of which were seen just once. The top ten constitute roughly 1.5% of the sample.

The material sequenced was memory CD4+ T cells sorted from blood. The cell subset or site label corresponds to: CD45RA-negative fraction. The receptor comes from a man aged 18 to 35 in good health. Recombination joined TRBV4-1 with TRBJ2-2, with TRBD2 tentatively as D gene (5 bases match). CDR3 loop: CASSQDPTPGGTGELFF. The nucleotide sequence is TGCGCCAGCAGCCAAGATCCGACACCCGGAGGCACCGGGGAGCTGTTTTTT.